These T cell receptor beta chains were read from a single sample in a study of blood T cell repertoires in COVID-19. TCRdb keeps only in-frame clones here, not all; method: immunoSEQ multiplex PCR. The table includes more than 55,000 clones, around 90% detected once. Material: peripheral blood. These receptors came from a man aged 60 to 75 with acute or convalescent COVID-19. Both conserved end residues are part of each CDR3. Each record gives: D gene, V gene, J gene, clone size, CDR3 DNA, CDR3 protein. The D gene is left open where the match is weak. The size field is filled for only some rows; it gives once, few, many or a size class.

d_call: .
v_call: TRBV2
j_call: TRBJ2-7
clone_size: .
cdr3_nt: TGTGCCAGCATAGGGGATCTGCAGTACTTC
cdr3_aa: CASIGDLQYF

d_call: TRBD1
v_call: TRBV27
j_call: TRBJ2-7
clone_size: .
cdr3_nt: TGTGCCAGCAGTTTACCAGGGACAGGGAAGTACGAGCAGTACTTC
cdr3_aa: CASSLPGTGKYEQYF

d_call: TRBD2
v_call: TRBV7-8
j_call: TRBJ2-1
clone_size: few
cdr3_nt: TGTGCCAGCAGCTTAGGGGCGGGAGGGCCCTTTGAGCAGTTCTTC
cdr3_aa: CASSLGAGGPFEQFF

d_call: .
v_call: TRBV27
j_call: TRBJ2-2
clone_size: few
cdr3_nt: TGTGCCAGCAGTTATAACGCAGGGTTAGACTTGAACACCGGGGAGCTGTTTTTT
cdr3_aa: CASSYNAGLDLNTGELFF

d_call: TRBD1
v_call: TRBV30
j_call: TRBJ1-2
clone_size: few
cdr3_nt: TGTGCCCTCAGTGTAGGGACCTCGACAGGGGGCTACACCTTC
cdr3_aa: CALSVGTSTGGYTF

d_call: .
v_call: TRBV19
j_call: TRBJ1-5
clone_size: .
cdr3_nt: TGTGCCAGTAGTGGCCGCGGGAGGGGATCCCATCAGCCCCAGCATTTT
cdr3_aa: CASSGRGRGSHQPQHF

d_call: .
v_call: TRBV7-3
j_call: TRBJ2-2
clone_size: .
cdr3_nt: TGTGCCAGCAGCTTAAGGGCCGGGATAGGGGAGCTGTTTTTT
cdr3_aa: CASSLRAGIGELFF

d_call: .
v_call: TRBV7-6
j_call: TRBJ2-3
clone_size: .
cdr3_nt: TGTGCCAGCAGCTTGGCTAGGACAGATACGCAGTATTTT
cdr3_aa: CASSLARTDTQYF

d_call: TRBD1
v_call: TRBV28
j_call: TRBJ1-4
clone_size: .
cdr3_nt: TGTGCCAGCAGTTTTAGCGTTATTGGAACAGGGGGCGATGAAGATGAAAAACTGTTTTTT
cdr3_aa: CASSFSVIGTGGDEDEKLFF

d_call: TRBD1
v_call: TRBV27
j_call: TRBJ2-7
clone_size: .
cdr3_nt: TGTGCCAGCCAATCCGGGACAGGGCCCTACGAGCAGTACTTC
cdr3_aa: CASQSGTGPYEQYF

d_call: TRBD1
v_call: TRBV18
j_call: TRBJ2-7
clone_size: once
cdr3_nt: TGTGCCAGCTCACCATGGACAGGGGCCTTGGGGGAGCAGTACTTC
cdr3_aa: CASSPWTGALGEQYF

d_call: .
v_call: TRBV5-8
j_call: TRBJ1-1
clone_size: .
cdr3_nt: TGTGCCAGCAGACTTAACAGGGACACTGAAGCTTTCTTT
cdr3_aa: CASRLNRDTEAFF

d_call: TRBD1
v_call: TRBV7-3
j_call: TRBJ2-1
clone_size: .
cdr3_nt: TGTGCCAGCAGCCAGGACAGGGGACCCTACAATGAGCAGTTCTTC
cdr3_aa: CASSQDRGPYNEQFF

d_call: TRBD2
v_call: TRBV27
j_call: TRBJ2-3
clone_size: few
cdr3_nt: TGTGCCAGCAGACCTAGCGGGAGGGCCCGTTTGGGCTCAGATACGCAGTATTTT
cdr3_aa: CASRPSGRARLGSDTQYF

d_call: .
v_call: TRBV19
j_call: TRBJ1-2
clone_size: once
cdr3_nt: TGTGCCAGTAGTATCGGGTGGGCAGGGAACTATGGCTACACCTTC
cdr3_aa: CASSIGWAGNYGYTF

d_call: .
v_call: TRBV29-1
j_call: TRBJ2-1
clone_size: few
cdr3_nt: TGCAGCGTTGATAGGGACACCGGTGGGCAGTTCTTC
cdr3_aa: CSVDRDTGGQFF

d_call: .
v_call: TRBV5-4
j_call: TRBJ1-4
clone_size: few
cdr3_nt: TGTGCCAGCAGCGTTCCAGGGGCGGTTGGTGAAAAACTGTTTTTT
cdr3_aa: CASSVPGAVGEKLFF

d_call: TRBD2
v_call: TRBV4-1
j_call: TRBJ2-5
clone_size: .
cdr3_nt: TGCGCCAGCAGCCCCCGACTAGCGGGATGGGAGACCCAGTACTTC
cdr3_aa: CASSPRLAGWETQYF

d_call: TRBD1
v_call: TRBV13
j_call: TRBJ1-6
clone_size: .
cdr3_nt: TGTGCCAGCAGCTTAGGAGGCAGGGGGCTTTCACCCCTCCACTTT
cdr3_aa: CASSLGGRGLSPLHF

d_call: .
v_call: TRBV30
j_call: TRBJ1-6
clone_size: .
cdr3_nt: TGTGCCTGGGGAACGGATTCACCCCTCCACTTT
cdr3_aa: CAWGTDSPLHF

d_call: .
v_call: TRBV18
j_call: TRBJ1-2
clone_size: .
cdr3_nt: TGTGCCAGCTCACCCGCCCGCGGGAACTATGGCTACACCTTC
cdr3_aa: CASSPARGNYGYTF

d_call: TRBD1
v_call: TRBV28
j_call: TRBJ2-5
clone_size: .
cdr3_nt: TGTGCCAGCAATTCCCCAGGGGGCGTGGAGACCCAGTACTTC
cdr3_aa: CASNSPGGVETQYF

d_call: TRBD2
v_call: TRBV4-1
j_call: TRBJ2-2
clone_size: .
cdr3_nt: TGCGCCAGCAGCCCGGTTGTTAATCTAGCGGGAGAATCCGGGGAGCTGTTTTTT
cdr3_aa: CASSPVVNLAGESGELFF

d_call: .
v_call: TRBV27
j_call: TRBJ2-3
clone_size: .
cdr3_nt: TGTGCCAGCAGATACTTAGGGGGGCAGTATTTT
cdr3_aa: CASRYLGGQYF

d_call: TRBD1
v_call: TRBV2
j_call: TRBJ1-1
clone_size: .
cdr3_nt: TGTGCCAGCAGGGGACAGGGGGGATCAGCAGCTTTCTTT
cdr3_aa: CASRGQGGSAAFF

d_call: .
v_call: TRBV6-6
j_call: TRBJ1-2
clone_size: .
cdr3_nt: TGTGCCAGCAGTACATCAGGGTTGCCGAGCTATGGCTACACCTTC
cdr3_aa: CASSTSGLPSYGYTF

d_call: TRBD1
v_call: TRBV3-1/TRBV3-2
j_call: TRBJ2-7
clone_size: .
cdr3_nt: TGTGCCAGCAGCCCCTTCCAAGGGGGCAGAACCTATGGGTCCCACGAGCAGTACTTC
cdr3_aa: CASSPFQGGRTYGSHEQYF

d_call: .
v_call: TRBV9
j_call: TRBJ1-5
clone_size: few
cdr3_nt: TGTGCCAGCAGCGTAGGGGGGCCAAATCAGCCCCAGCATTTT
cdr3_aa: CASSVGGPNQPQHF

d_call: TRBD1
v_call: TRBV7-8
j_call: TRBJ2-1
clone_size: .
cdr3_nt: TGTGCCAGCAGCTTAGTGGCGGGACAGGGGGTCTGGGAGCAGTTCTTC
cdr3_aa: CASSLVAGQGVWEQFF

d_call: .
v_call: TRBV3-1/TRBV3-2
j_call: TRBJ2-7
clone_size: .
cdr3_nt: TGTGCCAGCAGCCAACCCGGCTACGAGCAGTACTTC
cdr3_aa: CASSQPGYEQYF

d_call: TRBD2
v_call: TRBV29-1
j_call: TRBJ2-2
clone_size: .
cdr3_nt: TGCAGCGTTGAAAGTAGCGGGAGGGGAACCGGGGAGCTGTTTTTT
cdr3_aa: CSVESSGRGTGELFF

d_call: .
v_call: TRBV19
j_call: TRBJ1-1
clone_size: .
cdr3_nt: TGTGCCAGTACCCCTCGAGGGATATGGGTGATCGGAGCTTTCTTT
cdr3_aa: CASTPRGIWVIGAFF

d_call: TRBD2
v_call: TRBV6-6
j_call: TRBJ2-5
clone_size: .
cdr3_nt: TGTGCCAGCAGTTCTGGCGGGACTAGAGGGACCCAGTACTTC
cdr3_aa: CASSSGGTRGTQYF

d_call: .
v_call: TRBV25-1
j_call: TRBJ2-7
clone_size: .
cdr3_nt: TGTGCCAGCAGTGACTCGGGACTCGCACCCTACGAGCAGTACTTC
cdr3_aa: CASSDSGLAPYEQYF

d_call: TRBD2
v_call: TRBV2
j_call: TRBJ2-3
clone_size: .
cdr3_nt: TGTGCCAGCAGTACTAGCGGGGATACCACAGATACGCAGTATTTT
cdr3_aa: CASSTSGDTTDTQYF

d_call: .
v_call: TRBV21-1
j_call: TRBJ1-1
clone_size: .
cdr3_nt: TGTGCCACCCTTCCGGAAGCTTTCTTT
cdr3_aa: CATLPEAFF

d_call: .
v_call: TRBV12-3/TRBV12-4
j_call: TRBJ1-2
clone_size: .
cdr3_nt: TGTGCCAGCAGCCCGGGACTCAACTATGGCTACACCTTC
cdr3_aa: CASSPGLNYGYTF

d_call: .
v_call: TRBV28
j_call: TRBJ1-1
clone_size: few
cdr3_nt: TGTGCCAGCAGTTGGGTGGGTCGAGGCGAAGCTTTCTTT
cdr3_aa: CASSWVGRGEAFF

d_call: TRBD2
v_call: TRBV19
j_call: TRBJ2-7
clone_size: .
cdr3_nt: TGTGCCAGCTCGCCGGGTCCGGGAGGATACGAGCAGTACTTC
cdr3_aa: CASSPGPGGYEQYF

d_call: .
v_call: TRBV27
j_call: TRBJ2-7
clone_size: .
cdr3_nt: TGTGCCAGCTCTAGAAGCTCCCCCTCAATCTACGAGCAGTACTTC
cdr3_aa: CASSRSSPSIYEQYF

d_call: .
v_call: TRBV27
j_call: TRBJ2-6
clone_size: .
cdr3_nt: TGTGCCAGCAGTTTATACGGACACCCGTCTGGGGCCAACGTCCTGACTTTC
cdr3_aa: CASSLYGHPSGANVLTF

d_call: .
v_call: TRBV27
j_call: TRBJ2-5
clone_size: .
cdr3_nt: TGTGCCAGCAGTTTATCGTATGGGGCTCAAGAGACCCAGTACTTC
cdr3_aa: CASSLSYGAQETQYF

d_call: .
v_call: TRBV30
j_call: TRBJ2-2
clone_size: .
cdr3_nt: TGTGCCTGCCCGCGGTCCGCGAACACCGGGGAGCTGTTTTTT
cdr3_aa: CACPRSANTGELFF

d_call: TRBD2
v_call: TRBV7-2
j_call: TRBJ2-2
clone_size: once
cdr3_nt: TGTGCCAGCAGCTTTAGGGCGGGGAGGGTAGTCGACACCGGGGAGCTGTTTTTT
cdr3_aa: CASSFRAGRVVDTGELFF

d_call: .
v_call: TRBV19
j_call: TRBJ1-1
clone_size: .
cdr3_nt: TGTGCCAGTAGTTCCACAGGGAAGGCTTTCTTT
cdr3_aa: CASSSTGKAFF

d_call: .
v_call: TRBV5-8
j_call: TRBJ1-5
clone_size: .
cdr3_nt: TGTGCCAGCAGCTTCAGGGGCCAGCCCCAGCATTTT
cdr3_aa: CASSFRGQPQHF